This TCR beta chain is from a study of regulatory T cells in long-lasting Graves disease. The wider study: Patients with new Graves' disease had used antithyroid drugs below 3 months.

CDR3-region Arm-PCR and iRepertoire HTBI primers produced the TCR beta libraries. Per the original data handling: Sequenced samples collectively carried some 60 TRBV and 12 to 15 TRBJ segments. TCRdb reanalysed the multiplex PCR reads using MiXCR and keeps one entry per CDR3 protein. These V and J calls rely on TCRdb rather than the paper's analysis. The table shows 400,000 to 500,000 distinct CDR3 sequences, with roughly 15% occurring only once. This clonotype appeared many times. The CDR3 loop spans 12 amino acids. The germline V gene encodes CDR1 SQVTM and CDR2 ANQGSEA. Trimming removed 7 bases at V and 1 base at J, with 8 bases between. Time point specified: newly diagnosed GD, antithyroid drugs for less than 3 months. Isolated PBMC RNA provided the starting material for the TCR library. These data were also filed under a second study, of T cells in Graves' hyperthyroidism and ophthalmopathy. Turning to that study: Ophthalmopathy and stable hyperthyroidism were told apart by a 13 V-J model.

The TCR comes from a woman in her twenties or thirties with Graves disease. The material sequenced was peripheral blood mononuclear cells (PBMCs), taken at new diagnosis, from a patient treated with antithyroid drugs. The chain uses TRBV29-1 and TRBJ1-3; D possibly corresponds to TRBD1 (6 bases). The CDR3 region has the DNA TGCAGCGCCGGGACATCTGGAAACACCATATATTTT. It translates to CSAGTSGNTIYF.